This TCR beta chain originates from a study of blood T cell repertoires in COVID-19. Study as a whole: Sites across the United States, Italy and Spain contributed samples from acute and convalescent COVID-19. Sample material is recorded as cDNA or gDNA derived from T cells, B-cell-depleted T cells, or PBMCs.

This CDR3 region has 16 residues. The germline V gene has CDR1 SGDLS and CDR2 YYNGEE. V gave up 0 bases and J gave up 0 bases, with 10 bases separating them. Per the original data handling: How many nucleated cells were present was estimated from reference gene primer amplification. The protocol was immunoSEQ multiplex PCR, while the TCRdb copy is restricted to in-frame clones and leaves out a portion. V and J calls and clone size are those listed in that table; D and trimming were worked out from the DNA. Among 95,000 to 150,000 clones, 70% to 85% were seen once, and the ten largest hold 4.5%. The sequence came from a woman in her seventies with acute or convalescent COVID-19. Sequencing was carried out using peripheral blood. The chain combines TRBV9 with TRBJ1-3; D is unresolved. CDR3 nucleotides: TGTGCCAGCAGCGTAGTGGGAGCGGCCTCTGGAAACACCATATATTTT. Its protein product is CASSVVGAASGNTIYF.